What follows are 26 T cell receptor beta chains derived from one specimen sequenced in a study of blood T cell repertoires in COVID-19. Only in-frame clones appear in the TCRdb table, and some are missing; sequencing was by immunoSEQ multiplex PCR. The table has 89,000 or so clones, roughly 88% seen once. Sequenced material: peripheral blood. These receptors were collected from a man aged 50-60 years with active COVID-19.

This chain links TRBV7-9 with TRBJ1-6; D not certain. Germline V gene sequence: CDR1 SEHNR, CDR2 FQNEAQ (reference sequence). The CDR3 sequence is 13 residues long. V lost 2 bases to trimming and J lost 8 bases, with 7 bases between them. Here the CDR3 reads CASSLSADSPLHF. CDR3 DNA: TGTGCCAGCAGCTTATCTGCGGATTCACCCCTCCACTTT.

This chain uses TRBV28 with TRBJ1-1; 7 bases agree with TRBD1. V trimming: 2 bases; J trimming: 9 bases; junction bases outside the gene matches: 3. Per germline, CDR1 MDHEN and CDR2 SYDVKM. The CDR3 is made up of 12 amino acids. CDR3 in DNA: TGTGCCAGCAGTTTAAGGACAGGTAAAGCTTTCTTT. Protein product: CASSLRTGKAFF.

The table lists this clone with a count of one. The chain has TRBV28 and TRBJ2-1; perhaps TRBD1 as D (6 bases). The CDR3 extends over 15 amino acids. V lost 2 bases and J 5 bases, leaving 13 bases between the germline ends. Germline CDR1 and CDR2: MDHEN and SYDVKM. In DNA form, the CDR3 reads TGTGCCAGCAGTTTAGGGCAGGGGCCCCACAATGAGCAGTTCTTC. Its protein is CASSLGQGPHNEQFF.

The CDR3 bases are TGTGCCAGCAGCTCCTCGGACAGACAAAGCTCCTATAATTCACCCCTCCACTTT. Residues: CASSSSDRQSSYNSPLHF. The genes are TRBV7-9 and TRBJ1-6; D might be TRBD1 (6 bases). The CDR3 runs 18 residues. CDR1 and CDR2 from the germline V gene are SEHNR and FQNEAQ (reference sequence). Trimming took off 4 bases at V and 0 bases at J, with 16 bases between the two ends.

The chain uses TRBV7-9 and TRBJ2-2; D is undetermined. V lost 1 base and J 2 bases, leaving 11 bases between the germline ends. CDR3 length: 16 residues. CDR1 and CDR2 (germline): SEHNR, FQNEAQ (reference sequence). The CDR3 reads CASSLGAPPNTGELFF. Here the CDR3 DNA reads TGTGCCAGCAGCTTAGGCGCGCCCCCCAACACCGGGGAGCTGTTTTTT.

The V call is TRBV27, the J call TRBJ2-3; TRBD2 matches 10 bases. The CDR3 extends over 17 amino acids. Germline V lookup: CDR1 MNHEY, CDR2 SMNVEV (reference sequence). V was pared by 5 bases and J by 2 bases, with 10 bases of the junction left unmatched. The CDR3 sequence: CASSPRVSGRATDTQYF. The DNA for the CDR3 is TGTGCCAGCAGTCCCCGCGTGAGCGGGAGGGCCACAGATACGCAGTATTTT.

The V and J genes are TRBV6-5 and TRBJ2-3, with 7 bases identical to TRBD1. Germline trimming cut 4 bases from V and 6 bases from J; bases unmatched to any gene: 7. The CDR3 loop spans 14 amino acids. Germline values: CDR1 MNHEY, CDR2 SVGAGI. CDR3: CASSWTGLRDTQYF. As DNA, the CDR3 is TGTGCCAGCAGTTGGACAGGACTTAGGGATACGCAGTATTTT.

The chain carries TRBV5-6 and TRBJ2-1; TRBD1 agrees at 8 bases. J gave up 3 bases and V 6 bases, and 5 bases lay outside the gene matches. Germline V CDR1 and CDR2: SGHDT, YYEEEE. This CDR3 spans 14 amino acids. DNA of the CDR3: TGTGCCAGCATCAAGACAGGGGACTACAATGAGCAGTTCTTC. It translates to CASIKTGDYNEQFF.

The rearrangement joins TRBV19 to TRBJ1-3; TRBD1 is a possible D gene (5 bases). This CDR3 has 17 residues. Germline lookup yields CDR1 LNHDA and CDR2 SQIVND (reference sequence). Trimming left V 8 bases short and J 6 bases short, with 26 bases between. This CDR3 reads CASLPQNTGGRLNTIYF. The DNA of the CDR3 is TGTGCCAGTCTACCTCAAAACACCGGGGGACGGTTAAACACCATATATTTT.

The gene calls are TRBV5-4 and TRBJ2-3; unclear D gene. This CDR3 is built from 14 residues. Trimming left V 4 bases short and J 0 bases short, with 9 bases between. Germline V gives CDR1 SGHNT, CDR2 YYREEE (reference sequence). In DNA, the CDR3 is TGTGCCAGCAGCATTGAGGCCAGCACAGATACGCAGTATTTT. This encodes CASSIEASTDTQYF.

As DNA, the CDR3 is TGTGCCAGCAGCCTCGGACAGAGAGAGGCCAAAAACATTCAGTACTTC. This codes for CASSLGQREAKNIQYF. The chain carries TRBV7-9 and TRBJ2-4; a weak D match, TRBD1 (6 bases). Trimming shortened V by 5 bases and J by 1 base, and 15 bases separated the two germline ends. This CDR3 has 16 residues. CDR1 is SEHNR and CDR2 is FQNEAQ in the germline V gene (reference sequence).

This clone rates as medium-sized. V gene TRBV7-2 combines with J gene TRBJ2-5; the D gene is possibly TRBD1 (5 bases). The CDR3 is made up of 15 amino acids. From germline, CDR1 is SGHTA and CDR2 FQGNSA. The V end lost 1 base, the J end lost 5 bases, and 14 bases lay between the germline ends. This CDR3 is CASSLGRGIHETQYF. CDR3 in DNA: TGTGCCAGCAGCTTAGGAAGGGGCATTCATGAGACCCAGTACTTC.

The chain employs TRBV29-1 and TRBJ2-7, with 11 bases matching TRBD1. The ends lost 4 bases at V and 3 bases at J; junction bases unmatched: 8. The CDR3 has 15 residues. CDR1 SQVTM and CDR2 ANQGSEA come from the germline V gene. CDR3 sequence: CSVGGGTGGFYEQYF. DNA of the CDR3: TGCAGCGTTGGGGGCGGGACAGGGGGATTCTACGAGCAGTACTTC.

This chain connects TRBV4-2 to TRBJ2-2; D gene ambiguous. The germline gives CDR1 LGHNA, CDR2 YNFKEQ. V lost 3 bases and J lost 3, with 8 bases in between. CDR3 size: 14 residues. CDR3 nucleotides: TGTGCCAGCAGCCAGTCTGCGGACACCGGGGAGCTGTTTTTT. This encodes CASSQSADTGELFF.

The V and J genes are TRBV28 and TRBJ2-7; D is possibly TRBD1 (6 bases). The length of the CDR3 is 13 residues. Germline V gene sequence: CDR1 MDHEN, CDR2 SYDVKM. V gave up 4 bases and J gave up 9 bases, with 16 bases separating them. The CDR3 region is CASSSSQGWGQYF. The CDR3 region has the DNA TGTGCCAGCAGTTCCTCACAGGGCTGGGGGCAGTACTTC.

The chain links TRBV9 to TRBJ2-7; no firm D call. V lost 0 bases and J 0 bases, leaving 7 bases between the germline ends. Germline V gene data show CDR1 as SGDLS and CDR2 as YYNGEE. The CDR3 is made up of 14 amino acids. The CDR3 spells CASSVASSSYEQYF. DNA of the CDR3: TGTGCCAGCAGCGTAGCGAGTAGCTCCTACGAGCAGTACTTC.

The gene calls are TRBV7-9 and TRBJ2-3; 8 bases match TRBD1. The germline V gene encodes CDR1 SEHNR and CDR2 FQNEAQ (reference sequence). The J segment lost 5 bases and the V segment lost 5 bases, leaving 3 bases of the junction unmatched. The CDR3 length is 13 residues. DNA for the CDR3: TGTGCCAGCAGCCACAGGGGGTTAGATACGCAGTATTTT. This sequence encodes CASSHRGLDTQYF. Full variable domain (rest looked up from reference TRBV7-9 and TRBJ2-3): DTGVSQNPRHKITKRGQNVTFRCDPISEHNRLYWYRQTLGQGPEFLTYFQNEAQLEKSRLLSDRFSAERPKGSFSTLEIQRTEQGDSAMYLCASSHRGLDTQYFGPGTRLTVL.

This clone showed up just a few times. The chain has TRBV27 and TRBJ2-7, with D possibly being TRBD2 (5 bases). V lost 0 bases and J 7 bases, leaving 13 bases between the germline ends. CDR3 length: 14 amino acids. The germline V gene encodes CDR1 MNHEY and CDR2 SMNVEV (reference sequence). CDR3 nucleotides: TGTGCCAGCAGTTTATCCCCCGAGCGGAGGGAGCAGTACTTC. This gives the protein CASSLSPERREQYF.

The CDR3 coding sequence is TGTGCCAGCAGTGAATCTCGCGGGAGGTCCTACGAGCAGTACTTC. Its protein product is CASSESRGRSYEQYF. The chain uses TRBV25-1 and TRBJ2-7, with 8 nucleotides matching TRBD2. The trim removed 1 base at V and 1 base at J, leaving 3 bases unmatched. The CDR3 contains 15 residues. Germline lookup yields CDR1 MGHDK and CDR2 SYGVNS.

This chain uses TRBV6-5 with TRBJ1-2, with 8 bases matching TRBD1. Germline values: CDR1 MNHEY, CDR2 SVGAGI. There are 15 residues in the CDR3. The junction had 7 bases not matched to a gene; V was cut back by 0 bases and J by 7 bases. The CDR3 loop is CASSYSPTGVSGYTF. As DNA, the CDR3 is TGTGCCAGCAGTTACTCGCCGACAGGGGTATCTGGCTACACCTTC.

The chain carries TRBV24-1 and TRBJ2-1; 12 nucleotides line up with TRBD2. V gave up 9 bases and J gave up 2 bases; unmatched junction bases: 7. This CDR3 region has 16 residues. CDR1 and CDR2 (germline): KGHDR, SFDVKD. CDR3 nucleotide sequence: TGTGCCACCGGAGGTACTAGCGGGAGGACCTACAATGAGCAGTTCTTC. This sequence encodes CATGGTSGRTYNEQFF.

A few counts support this clone. The J gene is TRBJ2-7, the V gene TRBV18; 8 positions agree with TRBD2. Germline values: CDR1 KGHSH, CDR2 LQKENI. J gave up 5 bases and V 2 bases, and 8 bases lay outside the gene matches. The CDR3 has 15 amino acids. CDR3 nucleotides: TGTGCCAGCTCACCAGGGGCGGGAGGAAATGACGAGCAGTACTTC. Protein: CASSPGAGGNDEQYF. Filled out from reference TRBV18 and TRBJ2-7, the complete variable domain reads NAGVMQNPRHLVRRRGQEARLRCSPMKGHSHVYWYRQLPEEGLKFMVYLQKENIIDESGMPKERFSAEFPKEGPSILRIQQVVRGDSAAYFCASSPGAGGNDEQYFGPGTRLTVT.

The V call is TRBV11-1, the J call TRBJ1-2, with TRBD1 as a possible D gene (5 bases). Trimming stripped 4 bases from V and 6 bases from J, with 15 bases between. Germline V lookup: CDR1 SGHAT, CDR2 FQDESV (reference sequence). CDR3 length equals 14 residues. The CDR3 DNA reads TGTGCCAGCAGCTCTTTCCAGGGTTGGAATGGCTACACCTTC. Translating it yields CASSSFQGWNGYTF.

CDR3 sequence: CASSERRLAGDHTGELFF. The CDR3 DNA sequence: TGCGCCAGCAGTGAGCGGAGACTAGCGGGAGATCATACCGGGGAGCTGTTTTTT. The chain carries TRBV10-2 and TRBJ2-2; 12 positions agree with TRBD2. The length of the CDR3 is 18 residues. Germline CDR1 is WSHSY and CDR2 is SAAADI. J gave up 5 bases and V 2 bases, and 9 bases lay outside the gene matches.

This rearrangement joins TRBV18 to TRBJ2-7; TRBD1 matches 10 bases. Germline V gene lookup returns CDR1 KGHSH and CDR2 LQKENI. The CDR3 length is 14 residues. V lost 5 bases to trimming and J lost 6 bases; unmatched junction nucleotides: 7. CDR3 loop: CASSSGQGTFEQYF. The CDR3 bases are TGTGCCAGCTCATCGGGACAGGGGACGTTCGAGCAGTACTTC. The full variable domain, in which reference TRBV18 and TRBJ2-7 provide the parts outside the CDR3, is NAGVMQNPRHLVRRRGQEARLRCSPMKGHSHVYWYRQLPEEGLKFMVYLQKENIIDESGMPKERFSAEFPKEGPSILRIQQVVRGDSAAYFCASSSGQGTFEQYFGPGTRLTVT.

The J gene is TRBJ2-1, the V gene TRBV9; 9 nucleotides line up with TRBD2. CDR3 length: 16 amino acids. With 3 bases clipped from V and 8 bases from J, the junction kept 12 bases outside the gene matches. Germline CDR1 is SGDLS and CDR2 is YYNGEE. CDR3 sequence: CASSGLAGANLDEQFF. The CDR3 DNA is TGTGCCAGCAGCGGATTAGCGGGAGCTAATTTGGATGAGCAGTTCTTC. Combining the CDR3 with reference TRBV9 and TRBJ2-1 gives the whole variable domain DSGVTQTPKHLITATGQRVTLRCSPRSGDLSVYWYQQSLDQGLQFLIQYYNGEERAKGNILERFSAQQFPDLHSELNLSSLELGDSALYFCASSGLAGANLDEQFFGPGTRLTVL.